This is a list of T cell receptor beta chains from one sample in a study of PD-L1 blockade in urothelial cancer. Produced via immunoSEQ multiplex PCR; TCRdb's table is partial and in-frame only. Of about 95,000 clones in the sample, around 87% were seen once. The sequenced sample was PBMCs, obtained around atezolizumab (anti-PD-L1) treatment. These receptors were collected from a man in his sixties with urothelial cancer. Both conserved end residues are part of each CDR3. The D gene is left open where the match is weak. Not all rows give a size; the values are once, few, many and, for expanded clones, a class.

.	TRBV18	TRBJ1-2	TRBD1	TGTGCCAGCTCCCGACAGGGGGCAGAGGGCTACACCTTC	CASSRQGAEGYTF
.	TRBV9	TRBJ1-4	.	TGTGCCAGCAGCGGGGGAGGGAGGGAAAAACTGTTTTTT	CASSGGGREKLFF
.	TRBV18	TRBJ1-1	.	TGTGCCAGCTCACCTCAGGAGGCCCTTGAAGCTTTCTTT	CASSPQEALEAFF
.	TRBV6-5	TRBJ2-2	TRBD2	TGTGCCAGCACCTTACTAGCGACGAACACCGGGGAGCTGTTTTTT	CASTLLATNTGELFF
.	TRBV14	TRBJ1-2	.	TGTGCCAGCAGTACCACCCTTGTGGGGGCCGGCTACACCTTC	CASSTTLVGAGYTF
.	TRBV7-9	TRBJ1-5	TRBD1	TGTGCCAGCAGCTTGGACAGGGGGACCAATCAGCCCCAGCATTTT	CASSLDRGTNQPQHF
.	TRBV6-1	TRBJ1-1	TRBD1	TGTGCCAGCAGTGAGGTCCAGCACAGGGGGACGAACACTGAAGCTTTCTTT	CASSEVQHRGTNTEAFF
.	TRBV4-2	TRBJ2-2	.	TGTGCCAGCAGCGTGAGCGGTTACACCGGGGAGCTGTTTTTT	CASSVSGYTGELFF
.	TRBV28	TRBJ2-1	TRBD2	TGTGCCAGCAGTTCTAGCGGGAGAATTGGCTCCTACAATGAGCAGTTCTTC	CASSSSGRIGSYNEQFF
.	TRBV11-1	TRBJ2-2	TRBD2	TGTGCCAGCAGCTTAGCTAGCGGGGGGGCCGCCGGGGAGCTGTTTTTT	CASSLASGGAAGELFF
.	TRBV28	TRBJ2-7	.	TGTGCCAGCAGTTCTACCTACGAGCAGTACTTC	CASSSTYEQYF
.	TRBV4-3	TRBJ1-4	.	TGCGCCAGCAGCCAAGGAAATGGGGCCGAAAAACTGTTTTTT	CASSQGNGAEKLFF
.	TRBV18	TRBJ2-7	TRBD2	TGTGCCAGCTCACCAAGGACTAGCGGGTACGAGCAGTACTTC	CASSPRTSGYEQYF
.	TRBV5-1	TRBJ2-2	TRBD1	TGCGCCAGCAGCCCCTCGGGACAGCTATGGACCGGGGAGCTGTTTTTT	CASSPSGQLWTGELFF
.	TRBV6-1	TRBJ1-2	.	TGTGCCAGCAGTGCGGACAGACTTAATTATGGCTACACCTTC	CASSADRLNYGYTF
.	TRBV2	TRBJ2-6	.	TGTGCCAGCGTGGAACAGGGTATATCTGGGGCCAACGTCCTGACTTTC	CASVEQGISGANVLTF
few	TRBV11-2	TRBJ2-7	TRBD2	TGTGCCAGCAGCTTAGTCAGCGGGGACTCCTACGAGCAGTACTTC	CASSLVSGDSYEQYF
once	TRBV5-1	TRBJ2-7	.	TGCGCCAGCAGCGCAGACAACTACGAGCAGTACTTC	CASSADNYEQYF
.	TRBV27	TRBJ2-7	.	TGTGCCAGCAGTTTATACAGGGACGCCTACGAGCAGTACTTC	CASSLYRDAYEQYF
.	TRBV6-6	TRBJ2-2	.	TGTGCCAGCAGTTATTCGGACTACTACACCGGGGAGCTGTTTTTT	CASSYSDYYTGELFF
.	TRBV6-1	TRBJ2-7	.	TGTGCCAGCAGTGAAGCGCTTCCCTGGCAGACTGGCTACGAGCAGTACTTC	CASSEALPWQTGYEQYF
few	TRBV7-3	TRBJ2-3	TRBD2	TGTGCCAGCAGTCTAGCGGGAGGGGCGCAGTATTTT	CASSLAGGAQYF
.	TRBV5-1	TRBJ2-7	TRBD2	TGCGCCAGCAGCTTCGTTGGTAGCGGGGCCTACGAGCAGTACTTC	CASSFVGSGAYEQYF
few	TRBV4-1	TRBJ2-5	TRBD2	TGCGCCAGCAGCCAAGAAAAATCCTCGGGACTAGCGGGGGAAGAGACCCAGTACTTC	CASSQEKSSGLAGEETQYF
.	TRBV5-4	TRBJ2-1	TRBD2	TGTGCCAGCAGCCCAAGTAGCGGGGTCTCCTACAATGAGCAGTTCTTC	CASSPSSGVSYNEQFF
.	TRBV10-3	TRBJ1-1	TRBD1	TGTGCCATCAGTGAGAGGGACAGGGGGGTCGCTGAAGCTTTCTTT	CAISERDRGVAEAFF
.	TRBV4-1	TRBJ1-2	.	TGCGCCAGCAGCCAACAACAGGGCGTCGTCTATGGCTACACCTTC	CASSQQQGVVYGYTF
few	TRBV19	TRBJ1-5	.	TGTGCCACTCACGGTGAGGTCGGGGCCGGGGGGGGTCAGCCCCAGCATTTT	CATHGEVGAGGGQPQHF
.	TRBV9	TRBJ1-3	.	TGTGCCAGCAGCGGAGGATACTCCTCTGGAAACACCATATATTTT	CASSGGYSSGNTIYF
.	TRBV6-1	TRBJ2-3	.	TGTGCCAGCAGTGAGGGACTTCGGGTTGCAGATACGCAGTATTTT	CASSEGLRVADTQYF
.	TRBV2	TRBJ2-1	TRBD2	TGTGCCAGCAGTGACAGACTAGCGGGGGTTGAGCAGTTCTTC	CASSDRLAGVEQFF
.	TRBV5-1	TRBJ2-3	.	TGCGCCAGCAGCTTGGTCGGAGGGTTGGACACAGATACGCAGTATTTT	CASSLVGGLDTDTQYF
.	TRBV4-1	TRBJ2-7	TRBD1	TGCGCCAGCAGCCAAGTTTGGGGGGGACAGGGACCCTACGAGCAGTACTTC	CASSQVWGGQGPYEQYF
.	TRBV18	TRBJ2-2	TRBD1	TGTGCCAGCTCATCTGATCTCCGGACAGGGCTTACCGGGGAGCTGTTTTTT	CASSSDLRTGLTGELFF
.	TRBV30	TRBJ1-4	.	TGTGCCTGGAATTCGAGGGCTCAGGGACTGGGTGAAAAACTGTTTTTT	CAWNSRAQGLGEKLFF
.	TRBV6-1	TRBJ1-2	TRBD1	TGTGCCAGCAGGGGACAGGGATCCGGTGGCTACACCTTC	CASRGQGSGGYTF
.	TRBV6-1	TRBJ1-1	TRBD1	TGTGCCAGCAGTGGCCACAGGGGAAACACTGAAGCTTTCTTT	CASSGHRGNTEAFF
.	TRBV7-9	TRBJ2-7	TRBD1	TGTGCCACTGATAGTGGGACAGGGTACTACGAGCAGTACTTC	CATDSGTGYYEQYF
.	TRBV5-4	TRBJ2-3	.	TGTGCCAGCAGCTTTGAGGGTACCCGCACAGATACGCAGTATTTT	CASSFEGTRTDTQYF
.	TRBV5-1	TRBJ2-5	.	TGCGCCAGCAGCTTGGATAGGGGCCACCAAGAGACCCAGTACTTC	CASSLDRGHQETQYF
.	TRBV2	TRBJ1-2	.	TGTGCCAGCAGTGATGGGCAGGGGCAATTCGGCTACACCTTC	CASSDGQGQFGYTF
.	TRBV10-3	TRBJ2-7	.	TGTGCCATCAGTGCGTCCGGGACACCGGGAAGGGGATCCTACGAGCAGTACTTC	CAISASGTPGRGSYEQYF
.	TRBV18	TRBJ2-3	TRBD1	TGTGCCAGCTCCTTCGGACAGGGAAAAGGCACAGATACGCAGTATTTT	CASSFGQGKGTDTQYF
.	TRBV5-4	TRBJ2-5	TRBD2	TGTGCCAGCAGCTCGGGCGGGGGGCTGGAGACCCAGTACTTC	CASSSGGGLETQYF
.	TRBV7-2	TRBJ1-6	.	TGTGCCAGCAGCTCTACCACCGTGGGGACACGAAATTCACCCCTCCACTTT	CASSSTTVGTRNSPLHF
.	TRBV5-5	TRBJ1-1	.	TGTGCCAGCAGCTTGGGAAGACGGGGAAACACTGAAGCTTTCTTT	CASSLGRRGNTEAFF
.	TRBV18	TRBJ1-4	.	TGTGCCAGCTCACCTGGCGGGGGGAATGAAAAACTGTTTTTT	CASSPGGGNEKLFF
.	TRBV30	TRBJ2-1	.	TGTGCCTGGAGTGTAAGGGGGGGCAGGGAAAATGAGCAGTTCTTC	CAWSVRGGRENEQFF
.	TRBV5-4	TRBJ2-1	.	TGTGCCAGCAGCCTCCTGGGCCAGGGATTCAATGAGCAGTTCTTC	CASSLLGQGFNEQFF
.	TRBV4-3	TRBJ2-6	TRBD1	TGCGCCAGCAGCCAAGAATGGACAGGGCAATCTGGGGCCAACGTCCTGACTTTC	CASSQEWTGQSGANVLTF